This TCR beta chain came from a study of blood T cell repertoires in COVID-19. Study background: The cDNA or gDNA used as material had been derived from T cells, B-cell-depleted T cells, or PBMCs.

This study enrolled people aged roughly 18 to 89 from about two dozen US geographic areas. Researchers sorted participants into cohorts using their self-reported clinical history. TCRdb keeps only in-frame clones here, not all; method: immunoSEQ multiplex PCR. There are more than 450,000 clones in the sample; roughly nine tenths occur only once, and under 0.85% lies in the top ten. V was trimmed by 4 bases and J by 4 bases, leaving 15 bases between them. From germline, CDR1 is SGHRS and CDR2 YFSETQ. The CDR3 has 15 residues. This chain joins TRBV5-1 and TRBJ1-5; D gene ambiguous. The source of this sequence is a woman between 18 and 30 years old who had recovered from COVID-19. Sequenced material: PBMCs or T cells enriched from blood (not recorded which). CDR3 sequence (DNA): TGCGCCAGCAGCATCGACGCGGATAGTAATCAGCCCCAGCATTTT. Its translation: CASSIDADSNQPQHF.